These 25 T cell receptor beta chains came from one sample sequenced in a study of circulating and synovial CD4+ cells in juvenile arthritis. TCRdb keeps only in-frame clones here, not all; method: immunoSEQ multiplex PCR. This sample has about 34,000 clones, with roughly 95% found just once. The sample taken for sequencing was CD4+ T cells from blood. The receptors originated from a human donor with juvenile idiopathic arthritis.

As concerns this clone: Sequence at one end of the junction differs from germline and may be a read error. This CDR3 is also generated by other DNA sequences in the sample. CDR3 in DNA: TGCGCCAGCAGCCAAGTTGGGCAGGGGTTGAATTCCCCCCTCCACTTT. Translating it yields CASSQVGQGLNSPLHF. The V and J genes are TRBV4-1 and TRBJ1-6; D might be TRBD1 (6 bases). This CDR3 has 16 amino acids. The germline V gene has CDR1 MGHRA and CDR2 YSYEKL.

This chain joins TRBV13 and TRBJ2-5; 10 bases map to TRBD1. The J segment lost 5 bases and the V segment lost 4 bases, leaving 4 bases of the junction unmatched. Germline V gene data show CDR1 as PRHDT and CDR2 as FYEKMQ (reference sequence). The CDR3 sequence is 14 residues long. CDR3 in amino acids: CASSSGQGKETQYF. The CDR3 nucleotides read TGTGCCAGCAGCTCGGGACAGGGGAAGGAGACCCAGTACTTC.

The sample holds one count of this clone. This chain uses TRBV10-3 with TRBJ1-4; D may be TRBD1 (6 bases). V shed 10 bases and J shed 3 bases, with 18 bases lying between them. The CDR3 is 15 amino acids. Germline lookup yields CDR1 ENHRY and CDR2 SYGVKD. The CDR3 sequence is CASRTRDNPNEKLFF. CDR3 coding DNA: TGTGCCAGCAGAACCCGGGACAACCCTAATGAAAAACTGTTTTTT.

This chain links TRBV11-2 with TRBJ2-3; D may be TRBD1 (5 bases). CDR1 and CDR2 from the germline V gene are SGHAT and FQNNGV. Between the trimmed V and J ends, which lost 4 bases and 2 bases, there was a span of 16 bases. The CDR3 is made up of 16 amino acids. The CDR3 is CASSSDTSPFTDTQYF. CDR3 DNA: TGTGCCAGCAGCTCGGACACCTCACCCTTCACAGATACGCAGTATTTT.

This clone has only one observation. The rearrangement links TRBV12-5 to TRBJ1-1; D is uncertain. V was cut by 6 bases and J by 0 bases, with 8 bases left in between. The CDR3 runs 13 residues. The germline V gene has CDR1 LGHNT and CDR2 FRNRAP. DNA of the CDR3: TGTGCTAGTGGCGTCGAGGTGAACACTGAAGCTTTCTTT. Its protein is CASGVEVNTEAFF.

The chain joins TRBV28 to TRBJ2-1; a weak D match, TRBD2 (6 bases). This CDR3 comprises 14 residues. Germline V gene sequence: CDR1 MDHEN, CDR2 SYDVKM. Trimming shortened V by 3 bases and J by 9 bases, and 15 bases separated the two germline ends. The CDR3 coding sequence is TGTGCCAGCAGTTTCCCTACGTTGGGAGGTGAGCAGTTCTTC. It codes for CASSFPTLGGEQFF. Full variable domain (rest looked up from reference TRBV28 and TRBJ2-1): DVKVTQSSRYLVKRTGEKVFLECVQDMDHENMFWYRQDPGLGLRLIYFSYDVKMKEKGDIPEGYSVSREKKERFSLILESASTNQTSMYLCASSFPTLGGEQFFGPGTRLTVL.

V usage is TRBV27 and J usage is TRBJ2-2; 11 bases map to TRBD1. The V segment lost 5 bases and the J segment 4 bases; nucleotides outside the gene matches: 3. Germline CDR1 reads MNHEY; CDR2 reads SMNVEV (reference sequence). This CDR3 spans 15 amino acids. CDR3 residues: CASSRTGGLTGELFF. CDR3 sequence (DNA): TGTGCCAGCAGTAGGACAGGGGGCCTCACCGGGGAGCTGTTTTTT.

The chain joins TRBV9 to TRBJ1-2, with D perhaps matching TRBD1 (6 bases). This CDR3 region has 15 residues. Germline assignment: CDR1 SGDLS and CDR2 YYNGEE. Trimming took 0 bases from V and 4 from J, leaving 13 bases between them. CDR3 region: CASSVARTDRYGYTF. The DNA of the CDR3 is TGTGCCAGCAGCGTAGCCCGGACAGACCGCTATGGCTACACCTTC.

This sequence joins TRBV19 and TRBJ1-1, with 9 nucleotides matching TRBD1. This CDR3 comprises 14 residues. Unmatched junction bases numbered 5, after V lost 8 bases and J lost 1 base. Germline values: CDR1 LNHDA, CDR2 SQIVND (reference sequence). In DNA, the CDR3 is TGTGCCAGTGCCGGGACAGGGTCGAACACTGAAGCTTTCTTT. Amino acid sequence: CASAGTGSNTEAFF.

CDR3 sequence (DNA): TGCGCCAGCAGCTTGGAGGCGGGAGGGGTAGGTAATGAGCAGTTCTTC. The encoded protein is CASSLEAGGVGNEQFF. The chain is built from TRBV5-1 and TRBJ2-1; 9 bases are shared with TRBD2. The germline gives CDR1 SGHRS, CDR2 YFSETQ. The CDR3 is made up of 16 amino acids. V dropped 0 bases and J dropped 7; count of bases not matched to a gene: 8.

This chain connects TRBV2 to TRBJ1-2; tentatively, D is TRBD1 (5 bases). Trimming cost V 7 bases and J 4 bases, with 10 bases left between them. Germline-derived CDR1 and CDR2 are SNHLY and FYNNEI. This CDR3 has 12 residues. This chain's CDR3 is CASNGGLYGYTF. In DNA form, the CDR3 reads TGTGCCAGCAATGGGGGACTCTATGGCTACACCTTC.

This chain links TRBV2 with TRBJ1-4; D ambiguous. The V gene lost 5 bases and the J gene lost 5 bases, with 15 bases spanning the gap. This CDR3 has 15 amino acids. Germline CDR1 and CDR2: SNHLY and FYNNEI. CDR3 nucleotide sequence: TGTGCCAGCAGTCCCCCCGGAGGAGCGAATGAAAAACTGTTTTTT. Its translation: CASSPPGGANEKLFF.

The genes are TRBV28 and TRBJ2-5; 14 bases are a match to TRBD2. Per the germline V gene, CDR1 is MDHEN and CDR2 is SYDVKM. Germline trimming cut 6 bases from V and 4 bases from J; bases unmatched to any gene: 7. The CDR3 runs to 16 residues. The CDR3 region is CASSSGTSGRGETQYF. CDR3 sequence (DNA): TGTGCCAGCAGCTCCGGGACTAGCGGGAGAGGAGAGACCCAGTACTTC.

The V and J genes are TRBV7-2 and TRBJ2-1, with D perhaps TRBD2 (6 bases). V was cut by 1 base and J by 10 bases, with 11 bases left in between. The CDR3 length is 13 residues. The germline CDR1 and CDR2 sequences are SGHTA and FQGNSA. The CDR3 region has the DNA TGTGCCAGCAGCTTAGTTTTGGCGGGGGAGCAGTTCTTC. It encodes CASSLVLAGEQFF.

The chain recombines TRBV4-1 with TRBJ2-7; 8 bases match TRBD2. J was trimmed by 4 bases and V by 1 base; bases with no gene match: 9. Germline CDR1 MGHRA, CDR2 YSYEKL. This CDR3 spans 16 amino acids. The CDR3 DNA is TGCGCCAGCAGCCAAGCTCCCGGGACTAGAGGGTACGAGCAGTACTTC. Translated: CASSQAPGTRGYEQYF.

This clone has a handful of counts. The chain joins TRBV4-1 to TRBJ1-4; D is uncertain. CDR3 length: 15 amino acids. The V end lost 6 bases, the J end lost 3 bases, and 14 bases lay between the germline ends. Germline assignment: CDR1 MGHRA and CDR2 YSYEKL. The CDR3 is CASSQLGIANEKLFF. The CDR3 DNA is TGCGCCAGCAGTCAGTTGGGCATCGCTAATGAAAAACTGTTTTTT.

The chain combines TRBV6-1 with TRBJ2-3; TRBD1 might be the D (5 bases). The CDR3 sequence is 14 residues long. Germline CDR1 reads MNHNS; CDR2 reads SASEGT. V was pared by 2 bases and J by 2 bases, with 8 bases between. CDR3: CASSEQGTTDTQYF. CDR3 bases: TGTGCCAGCAGTGAACAGGGAACCACAGATACGCAGTATTTT.

The chain joins TRBV5-6 to TRBJ1-5; weak D call: TRBD1 (5 bases). Germline-derived CDR1 and CDR2 are SGHDT and YYEEEE. Trimming stripped 0 bases from V and 6 bases from J, with 10 bases between. This CDR3 has 14 residues. The CDR3 spells CASSLGQNGQPQHF. As DNA, the CDR3 is TGTGCCAGCAGCTTGGGACAGAACGGTCAGCCCCAGCATTTT.

This chain links TRBV2 with TRBJ1-1, with D uncertain. The V gene's germline CDR1 is SNHLY and CDR2 FYNNEI. With 4 bases removed from V and 0 bases from J, the gap between germline ends came to 9 bases. CDR3 length: 14 residues. The CDR3 protein is CASSVEGVNTEAFF. The DNA for the CDR3 is TGTGCCAGCAGTGTCGAGGGCGTGAACACTGAAGCTTTCTTT.

The chain recombines TRBV5-1 with TRBJ2-7; TRBD2 is a possible D gene (7 bases). V was pared by 4 bases and J by 4 bases, with 15 bases between. CDR1 SGHRS and CDR2 YFSETQ come from the germline V gene. The CDR3 length is 14 residues. CDR3: CASSGGGGPYEQYF. The CDR3 coding sequence is TGCGCCAGCAGCGGGGGGGGCGGACCGTACGAGCAGTACTTC.

The genes are TRBV7-8 and TRBJ2-7, with D unclear. Per the germline V gene, CDR1 is SGHVS and CDR2 is FQNEAQ. The CDR3 runs 15 residues. The ends were cut back, 5 bases at V and 0 bases at J, with 14 bases in the middle. CDR3 sequence reads: CASSPRLWSSYEQYF. CDR3 in DNA: TGTGCCAGCAGCCCACGTTTGTGGAGCTCCTACGAGCAGTACTTC.

The chain carries TRBV9 and TRBJ1-6; TRBD1 matches at 8 bases. The CDR3 is 16 amino acids. Germline CDR1 is SGDLS and CDR2 is YYNGEE. Unmatched junction bases numbered 9, after V lost 4 bases and J lost 6 bases. For the CDR3, the DNA is TGTGCCAGCAGCACCAGCCCGGGACAGGTTAATTCACCCCTCCACTTT. Residues: CASSTSPGQVNSPLHF.

This chain connects TRBV6-1 to TRBJ1-4; D is ambiguous. The germline V gene has CDR1 MNHNS and CDR2 SASEGT. The V end was cut by 7 bases, the J end by 8 bases, with 20 bases between. This CDR3 spans 15 amino acids. The CDR3 protein is CASIHRTPSGEKLFF. The CDR3 DNA is TGTGCCAGCATTCATAGGACGCCCTCGGGGGAAAAACTGTTTTTT.

V is TRBV6-5 and J is TRBJ1-2; D is possibly TRBD1 (6 bases). This CDR3 has 13 amino acids. V was trimmed by 7 bases and J by 8 bases, leaving 17 bases between them. CDR1 is MNHEY and CDR2 is SVGAGI in the germline V gene. The CDR3 loop reads CASNPAPGVGYTF. CDR3 nucleotide sequence: TGTGCCAGCAACCCTGCCCCAGGGGTCGGCTACACCTTC.

The rearrangement uses TRBV27 and TRBJ1-6; D possibly corresponds to TRBD1 (5 bases). Germline V gene lookup returns CDR1 MNHEY and CDR2 SMNVEV (reference sequence). The CDR3 extends over 15 amino acids. V was trimmed by 6 bases and J by 8 bases, leaving 17 bases between them. The CDR3 loop is CASSKGLRADSPLHF. Written as DNA, the CDR3 is TGTGCCAGCAGCAAGGGACTGAGAGCCGATTCACCCCTCCACTTT.